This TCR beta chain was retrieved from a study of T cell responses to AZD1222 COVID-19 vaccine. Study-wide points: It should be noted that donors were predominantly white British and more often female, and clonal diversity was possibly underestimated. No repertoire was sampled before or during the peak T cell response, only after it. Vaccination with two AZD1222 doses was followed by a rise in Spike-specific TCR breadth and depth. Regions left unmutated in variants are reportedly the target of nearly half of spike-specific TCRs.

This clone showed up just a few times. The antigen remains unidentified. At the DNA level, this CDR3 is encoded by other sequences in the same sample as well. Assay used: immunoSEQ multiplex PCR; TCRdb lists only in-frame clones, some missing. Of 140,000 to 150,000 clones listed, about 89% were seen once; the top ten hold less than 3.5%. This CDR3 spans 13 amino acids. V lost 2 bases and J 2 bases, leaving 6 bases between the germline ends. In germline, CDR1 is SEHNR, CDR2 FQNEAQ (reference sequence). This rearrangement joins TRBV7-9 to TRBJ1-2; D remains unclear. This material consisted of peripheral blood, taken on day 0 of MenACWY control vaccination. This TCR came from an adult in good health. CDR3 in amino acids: CASSLRPNYGYTF. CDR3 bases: TGTGCCAGCAGCTTAAGGCCCAACTATGGCTACACCTTC. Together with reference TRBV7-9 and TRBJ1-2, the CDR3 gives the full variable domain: DTGVSQNPRHKITKRGQNVTFRCDPISEHNRLYWYRQTLGQGPEFLTYFQNEAQLEKSRLLSDRFSAERPKGSFSTLEIQRTEQGDSAMYLCASSLRPNYGYTFGSGTRLTVV.